This record concerns one T cell receptor beta chain sequence. Each CDR3 protein is one row after TCRdb ran MiXCR on the PCR reads. The data show roughly 71,000 distinct CDR3 sequences, about 18% seen once. The data were obtained in a study of molecular identifiers for immune sequencing clone quantification. The CDR3 extends over 11 amino acids. Trimming took 6 bases from V and 6 from J, leaving 9 bases between them. Sequenced: naive CD8+ T cells from blood, with Jurkat cell RNA spiked in. Subset: FACS-sorted CD8+CD4-CCR7+CD45RA+ naive T cells. The chain employs TRBV12-3 or TRBV12-4 and TRBJ2-7; no clear D gene. The receptor was derived from a human donor in good health. Some libraries in this study had Jurkat cell RNA spiked in. For the CDR3, the DNA is TGTGCCAGCAGCAAGTCGGGCGAGCAGTACTTC. Protein product: CASSKSGEQYF.